This TCR beta chain is from a study of PD-1 blockade in classical Hodgkin lymphoma. About the study: Patients were given intravenous nivolumab, 3 mg/kg, every 2 weeks.

Generated by immunoSEQ multiplex PCR, the TCRdb table keeps only in-frame clones and is missing some. The sample holds roughly 47,000 clones, roughly 75% seen once. There was relapse after autologous stem cell transplantation in every patient, and there was variation in brentuximab vedotin exposure. There are a few counts of this clone. The CDR3 spans 15 residues. CDR1 and CDR2 from the germline V gene are SGDLS and YYNGEE. The V end was cut by 1 base, the J end by 6 bases, with 17 bases between. The J gene is TRBJ2-7, the V gene TRBV9, with D unresolved. Here the sequenced sample was peripheral blood mononuclear cells (PBMCs), taken before the second cycle of nivolumab. This clonotype was sampled from a human donor with classical Hodgkin lymphoma. The CDR3: CASSVNRQSLGEQYF. CDR3 DNA: TGTGCCAGCAGCGTAAATAGGCAGTCTCTAGGCGAGCAGTACTTC.